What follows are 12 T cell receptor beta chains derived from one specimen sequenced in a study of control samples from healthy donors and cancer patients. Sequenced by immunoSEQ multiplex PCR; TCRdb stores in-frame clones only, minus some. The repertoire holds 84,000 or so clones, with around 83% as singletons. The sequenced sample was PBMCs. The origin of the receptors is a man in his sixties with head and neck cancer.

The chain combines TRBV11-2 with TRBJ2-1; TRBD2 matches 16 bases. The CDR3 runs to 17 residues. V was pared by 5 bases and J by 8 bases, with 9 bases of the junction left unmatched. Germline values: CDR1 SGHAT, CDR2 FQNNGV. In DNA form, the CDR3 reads TGTGCCAGCAGCCGCCTCCCCGGGACTAGCGGGAGGGATGAGCAGTTCTTC. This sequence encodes CASSRLPGTSGRDEQFF.

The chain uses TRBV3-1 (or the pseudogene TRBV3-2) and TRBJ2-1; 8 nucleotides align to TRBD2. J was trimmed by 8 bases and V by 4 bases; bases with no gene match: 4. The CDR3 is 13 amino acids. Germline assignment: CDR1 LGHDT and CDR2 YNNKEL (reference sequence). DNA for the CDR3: TGTGCCAGCAGCCCGGGGCGGGGGGATGAGCAGTTCTTC. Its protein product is CASSPGRGDEQFF.

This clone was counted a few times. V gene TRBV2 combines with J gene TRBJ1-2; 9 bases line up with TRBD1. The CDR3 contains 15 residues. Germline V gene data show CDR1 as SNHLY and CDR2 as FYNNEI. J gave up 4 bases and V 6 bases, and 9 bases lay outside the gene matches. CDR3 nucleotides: TGTGCCAGCAGCCAGGGACAGGGTAGGGCCTATGGCTACACCTTC. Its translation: CASSQGQGRAYGYTF.

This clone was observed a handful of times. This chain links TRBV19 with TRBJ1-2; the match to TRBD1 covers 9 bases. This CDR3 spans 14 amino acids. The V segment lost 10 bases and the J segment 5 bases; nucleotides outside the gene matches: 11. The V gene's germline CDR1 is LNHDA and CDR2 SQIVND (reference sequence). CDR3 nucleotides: TGTGCCACCCGAGACACAGGGGGCTTATATGGCTACACCTTC. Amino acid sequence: CATRDTGGLYGYTF.

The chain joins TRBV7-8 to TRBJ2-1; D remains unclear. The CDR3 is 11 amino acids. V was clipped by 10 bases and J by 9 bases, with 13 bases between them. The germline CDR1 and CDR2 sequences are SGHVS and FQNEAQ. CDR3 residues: CATSRVREQFF. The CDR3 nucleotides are TGTGCCACCTCTCGTGTACGTGAGCAGTTCTTC.

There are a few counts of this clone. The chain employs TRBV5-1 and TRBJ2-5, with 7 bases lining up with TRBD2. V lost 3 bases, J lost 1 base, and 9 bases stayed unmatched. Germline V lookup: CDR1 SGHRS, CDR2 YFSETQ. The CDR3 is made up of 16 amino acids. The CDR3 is CASSSRRAGLQETQYF. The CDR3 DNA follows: TGCGCCAGCAGCTCTCGGCGAGCGGGACTCCAAGAGACCCAGTACTTC.

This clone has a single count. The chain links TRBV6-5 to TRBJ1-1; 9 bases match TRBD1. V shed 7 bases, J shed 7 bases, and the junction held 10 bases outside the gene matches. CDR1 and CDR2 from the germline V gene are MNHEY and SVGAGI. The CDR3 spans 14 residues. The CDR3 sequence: CASTTGGKIIEAFF. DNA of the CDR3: TGTGCCAGCACAACAGGGGGCAAAATAATTGAAGCTTTCTTT.

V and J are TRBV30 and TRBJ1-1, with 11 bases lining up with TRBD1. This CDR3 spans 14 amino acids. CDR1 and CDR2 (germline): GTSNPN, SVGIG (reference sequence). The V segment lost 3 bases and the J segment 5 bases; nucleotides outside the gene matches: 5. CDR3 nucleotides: TGTGCCTGGAGCTCAGGACAGGGGGCGACTGAAGCTTTCTTT. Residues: CAWSSGQGATEAFF.

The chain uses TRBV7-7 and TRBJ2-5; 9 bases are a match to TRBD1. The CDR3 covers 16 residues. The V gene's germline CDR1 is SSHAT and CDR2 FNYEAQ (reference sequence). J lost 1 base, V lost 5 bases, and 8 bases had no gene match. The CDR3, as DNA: TGTGCCAGCAGCCCCGGACAGGGGAATGTCCAAGAGACCCAGTACTTC. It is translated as CASSPGQGNVQETQYF.

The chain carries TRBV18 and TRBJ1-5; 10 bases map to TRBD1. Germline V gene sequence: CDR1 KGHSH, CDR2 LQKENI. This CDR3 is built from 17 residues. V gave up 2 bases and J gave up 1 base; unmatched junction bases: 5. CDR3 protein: CASSPRSGQGSNQPQHF. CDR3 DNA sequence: TGTGCCAGCTCACCAAGGTCGGGACAGGGGAGCAATCAGCCCCAGCATTTT.

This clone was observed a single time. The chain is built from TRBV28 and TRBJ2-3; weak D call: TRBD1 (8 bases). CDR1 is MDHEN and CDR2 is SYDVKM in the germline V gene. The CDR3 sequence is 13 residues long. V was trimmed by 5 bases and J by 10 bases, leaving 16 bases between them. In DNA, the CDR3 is TGTGCCAGCAGTCCCGGACAGGGAGGGGCGCAGTATTTT. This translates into CASSPGQGGAQYF.

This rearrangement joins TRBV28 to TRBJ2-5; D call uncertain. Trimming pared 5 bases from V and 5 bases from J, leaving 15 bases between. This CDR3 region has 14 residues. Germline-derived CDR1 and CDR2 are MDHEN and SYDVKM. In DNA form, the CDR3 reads TGTGCCAGCAGTGTCGGGTCAAGGACCGAGACCCAGTACTTC. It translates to CASSVGSRTETQYF.